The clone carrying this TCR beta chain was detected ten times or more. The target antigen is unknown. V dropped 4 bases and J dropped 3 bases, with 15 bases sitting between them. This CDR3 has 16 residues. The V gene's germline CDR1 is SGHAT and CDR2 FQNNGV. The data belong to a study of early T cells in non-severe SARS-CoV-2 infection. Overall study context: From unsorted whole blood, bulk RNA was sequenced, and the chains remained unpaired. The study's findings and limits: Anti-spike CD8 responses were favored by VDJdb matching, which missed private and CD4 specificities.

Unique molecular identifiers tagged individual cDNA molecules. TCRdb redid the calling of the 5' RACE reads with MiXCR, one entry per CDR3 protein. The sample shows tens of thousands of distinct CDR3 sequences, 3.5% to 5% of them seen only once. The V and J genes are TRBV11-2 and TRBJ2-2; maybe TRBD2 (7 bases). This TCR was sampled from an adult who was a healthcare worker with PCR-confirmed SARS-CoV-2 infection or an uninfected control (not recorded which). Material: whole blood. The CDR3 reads CASSSGRGIDTGELFF. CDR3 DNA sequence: TGTGCCAGCAGCTCAGGGAGGGGGATAGACACCGGGGAGCTGTTTTTT.